One and the same sample provided the 10 T cell receptor beta chains below, sequenced in a study of T-cell reconstitution after alpha-beta-depleted transplantation in children. It was with unique molecular identifiers that the TCRbeta library was prepared. One entry per CDR3 protein, called by TCRdb with MiXCR from the PCR reads. The sample contains around 600,000 distinct CDR3 sequences, around 16% of which appear only once. The sequencing used PBMCs from the stem cell graft donor, collected from the stem cell graft. The receptors originated from a human donor who donated a stem cell graft to a child with acute myeloid leukemia.

The chain couples TRBV5-6 to TRBJ2-3, with D possibly TRBD1 on 5 matching bases. The CDR3 consists of 15 residues. V was trimmed by 0 bases and J by 9 bases, leaving 17 bases between them. Germline CDR1 reads SGHDT; CDR2 reads YYEEEE. Here the CDR3 DNA reads TGTGCCAGCAGCTTGGTCTCCACAGGACCCCGGACGCAGTATTTT. This gives the protein CASSLVSTGPRTQYF.

This clonotype was counted ten times or more. J is TRBJ1-6 and V is TRBV20-1; D might be TRBD1 (6 bases). Trimming took off 4 bases at V and 7 bases at J, with 14 bases between the two ends. The CDR3 consists of 14 residues. CDR1 is DFQATT, CDR2 SNEGSKA, per germline (reference sequence). The CDR3 is CSANSAGANSPLHF. The CDR3 DNA sequence: TGCAGTGCTAACTCGGCAGGGGCGAATTCACCCCTCCACTTT.

A few counts support this clonotype. The chain employs TRBV7-2 and TRBJ1-3; D gene ambiguous. The CDR3 sequence is 15 residues long. The V end was cut by 4 bases, the J end by 8 bases, with 18 bases between. From germline, CDR1 is SGHTA and CDR2 FQGNSA. Here the CDR3 reads CASSSRADTVDTIYF. CDR3 sequence (DNA): TGTGCCAGCAGCTCCCGGGCAGACACTGTAGACACCATATATTTT.

The V call is TRBV11-2, the J call TRBJ2-3, with TRBD1 matching over 8 bases. V gave up 5 bases and J gave up 10 bases; unmatched junction bases: 5. Germline V gives CDR1 SGHAT, CDR2 FQNNGV. This CDR3 has 12 amino acids. This CDR3 reads CASSQGAGAQYF. The CDR3 region has the DNA TGTGCCAGCAGCCAGGGGGCAGGGGCGCAGTATTTT.

This clonotype was observed at least ten times. This sequence joins TRBV7-2 and TRBJ1-5; D not resolved. The CDR3 is made up of 14 amino acids. Trimming stripped 1 base from V and 7 bases from J, with 11 bases between. The V gene's germline CDR1 is SGHTA and CDR2 FQGNSA. The DNA for the CDR3 is TGTGCCAGCAGCTTAGACAGCGGAGGGCAGCCCCAGCATTTT. Translated: CASSLDSGGQPQHF.

Many counts were recorded for this clonotype. The chain employs TRBV5-1 and TRBJ2-5; D is perhaps TRBD2 (5 bases). Trimming stripped 0 bases from V and 5 bases from J, with 17 bases between. The germline CDR1 and CDR2 sequences are SGHRS and YFSETQ. The CDR3 is made up of 16 amino acids. CDR3 protein: CASSLVGSTGGETQYF. Written as DNA, the CDR3 is TGCGCCAGCAGCTTGGTGGGGTCAACCGGAGGCGAGACCCAGTACTTC.

This clonotype occurred many times. The chain joins TRBV12-3 or TRBV12-4 to TRBJ2-3; 7 bases line up with TRBD1. This CDR3 region has 15 residues. V dropped 6 bases and J dropped 3; count of bases not matched to a gene: 9. CDR3 in amino acids: CASSRDRAVTDTQYF. DNA for the CDR3: TGTGCCAGCAGCCGTGACAGGGCGGTGACAGATACGCAGTATTTT.

This clonotype was counted a few times. CDR3 protein: CAISAGRGTEAFF. The CDR3 bases are TGTGCCATCAGTGCTGGGCGGGGCACTGAAGCTTTCTTT. The J gene is TRBJ1-1, the V gene TRBV10-3; unclear D gene. V was shortened by 4 bases and J by 4 bases, with 10 bases between the two germline ends. Germline CDR1 reads ENHRY; CDR2 reads SYGVKD. The CDR3 consists of 13 residues.

CDR3 coding DNA: TGTGCCAGCAGCTACGGGACCAAAGGGTGGGAGCAGTTCTTC. Amino acid sequence: CASSYGTKGWEQFF. This sequence joins TRBV7-9 and TRBJ2-1; D tentatively reads TRBD1 or TRBD2 (5 bases each). The CDR3 is 14 residues long. V lost 4 bases to trimming and J lost 10 bases, with 17 bases between them. Germline V gene data show CDR1 as SEHNR and CDR2 as FQNEAQ (reference sequence). The full variable domain, in which reference TRBV7-9 and TRBJ2-1 provide the parts outside the CDR3, is DTGVSQNPRHKITKRGQNVTFRCDPISEHNRLYWYRQTLGQGPEFLTYFQNEAQLEKSRLLSDRFSAERPKGSFSTLEIQRTEQGDSAMYLCASSYGTKGWEQFFGPGTRLTVL.

This clonotype was seen only a few times. This chain links TRBV19 with TRBJ2-3, with a possible D match to TRBD1 (6 bases). The germline V gene has CDR1 LNHDA and CDR2 SQIVND (reference sequence). The CDR3 totals 14 residues. V was clipped by 1 base and J by 5 bases, with 10 bases between them. CDR3 residues: CASSIGQGRDTQYF. The CDR3 DNA reads TGTGCCAGTAGTATAGGCCAGGGGAGAGATACGCAGTATTTT.